This T cell receptor (beta chain) was obtained from a study of shared clonotypes between healthy human individuals (TCRdb year 2020). With respect to the entire study: A few men and a couple of women, aged 18 to 49 years, made up the cohort. Between about 0.9 and 9 billion PBMCs per donor were obtained by leukapheresis. For each donor, CD4 naive and CD4 memory were each given three plates, CD8 naive was given two plates, and CD8 memory was given one plate. Blood TCR repertoires of a handful of healthy adults were deeply sequenced to estimate repertoire size and the extent of clonotype sharing between individuals. To increase sequencing depth and limit assay-specific biases, TCR repertoire library preparation and sequencing were carried out by different laboratories using diverse techniques.

On this clone: This clone's antigen is unknown. Base quality data are lacking; no much larger clone is found one base away.

The donors were healthy, HIV-negative adults who had no recently reported acute infections or vaccinations. Only Caucasian adults living in Nashville, Tennessee, USA were represented among the donors. CD4+ T cells were enriched through magnetic negative selection, after which naive cells were positively selected on CD45RA and the remaining negative fraction served as the memory subset. Blood was obtained by leukapheresis, after which PBMCs were separated by Ficoll-Histopaque density gradient centrifugation and cryopreserved in liquid nitrogen vapor phase. Analytical flow cytometry was used to check the purity and quantity of each magnetically sorted T cell population. Each sorted fraction had its genomic DNA isolated and then quantified by UV absorbance on a Nanodrop 2000c. What the research found in general, with its limitations: Sampling was restricted to blood, and TCR repertoires in tissue are likely to differ from TCR repertoires in blood. Larger estimated clonotype richness was generally found for naive subsets than for memory subsets. When several donors were compared, the shared fraction of clonotypes was around 5% for naive CD4, around 3.6% for naive CD8, 2% to 2.5% for memory CD4, and under 0.5% for memory CD8. Because the study included only a small number of donors, the genetic and exposure-history diversity represented was limited. Compared with non-shared clonotypes, the clonotypes found in all four sorted-subset donors had higher generation probabilities. Pairwise subsampling indicated that sequencing depth was expected to affect the degree of clonotype sharing among donors. Rarefaction of sorted-subset datasets indicated incomplete sequencing despite the large sequencing depth.

Using the deep immunoSEQ assay, TCR CDR3 regions were amplified from genomic DNA by multiplex PCR. Genomic DNA extracted from each cell subset was distributed evenly over all wells of several immunoSEQ 96-well plates, and each plate served as one replicate. For sorted subsets, around 200 ng genomic DNA, equal to 25,000 to 35,000 T cell genomes, was loaded into each replicate PCR. Purified libraries were measured with a Qubit 3.0 fluorometer, size-checked on a Bioanalyzer 2100, and measured again with the KAPA Library Quantification kit. Every immunoSEQ 96-well plate was sequenced on a dedicated single-read 150-cycle Illumina NextSeq 550 flow cell. Per the authors' processing: Because the immunoSEQ output held only junctional sequences and lacked quality scores, the filtering could not match the filtering applied to full-length reads. To assign V/J genes and CDR3, sequences were annotated using PyIR, a Python wrapper for IgBLAST v1.9, with IMGT germline references. Reads with weak V/J assignments (E-value above 1e-6), missing CDR3, stop codons, out-of-frame junctions, or ambiguous translated residues were removed. V3J clonotypes were defined as sequences sharing the same inferred V gene, J gene, and CDR3 amino acid sequence. To compute the percentage overlap between repertoires, the number of shared unique clonotypes was divided by the size of the smaller repertoire. Repertoire richness was assessed with RTK rarefaction, the Chao1 estimator, and Recon v2.1 estimates of unobserved clonotypes. Generation probabilities were computed with OLGA for all TCRbeta clonotypes obtained by the gDNA method from several donors. In TCRdb, the immuneACCESS table is reduced to in-frame sequences with V and J assigned. These tables do not hold every clone; where another copy was compared, an unresolved V gene accounts for under half, and the others remain unexplained. V, J and clone size reflect that table, while D and trimming were determined from the DNA. Counted in this sample were 2 million to 2.5 million clones; 90% to 97% of them appeared once. The ten largest account for around 0.13% of the sample.

The sequencing input was naive CD4+ T cells sorted from blood. What the cell subset or site label conveys for this sample: CD45RA+ positively selected. The sequence derives from a man aged 18 to 30 in good health.

The DNA sequence is given as TGCGCCACCAAGAGGGACAGAAGCACAGATACGCAGTATTTT. It translates to CATKRDRSTDTQYF. The chain employs TRBV5-1 and TRBJ2-3, and TRBD1 matches 7 of the central bases. CDR1 and CDR2, per the germline V gene, are SGHRS and YFSETQ. The CDR3 contains 14 residues, cysteine and phenylalanine counted. The kept DNA is CDR3 alone, 42 bases in frame from the first base. Trimmed from V: 9 bases; trimmed from J: 0 bases; junction bases lacking a gene match: 7.